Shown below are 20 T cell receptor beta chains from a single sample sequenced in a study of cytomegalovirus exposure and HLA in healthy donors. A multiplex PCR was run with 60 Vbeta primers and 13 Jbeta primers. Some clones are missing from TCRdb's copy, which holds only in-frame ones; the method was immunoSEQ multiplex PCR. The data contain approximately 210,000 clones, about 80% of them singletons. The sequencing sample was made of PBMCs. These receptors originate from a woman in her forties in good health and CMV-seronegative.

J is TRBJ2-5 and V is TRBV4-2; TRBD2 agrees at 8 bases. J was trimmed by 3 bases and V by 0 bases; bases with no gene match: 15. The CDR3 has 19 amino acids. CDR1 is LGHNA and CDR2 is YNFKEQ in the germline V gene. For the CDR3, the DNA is TGTGCCAGCAGCCAAGATTTTATTCCAGCGGGAGCCGTAAAAGAGACCCAGTACTTC. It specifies CASSQDFIPAGAVKETQYF.

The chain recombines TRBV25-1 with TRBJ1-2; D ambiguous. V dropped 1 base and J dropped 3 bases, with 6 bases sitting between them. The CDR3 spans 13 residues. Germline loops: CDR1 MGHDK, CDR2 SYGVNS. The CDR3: CASSELAHYGYTF. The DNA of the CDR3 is TGTGCCAGCAGTGAATTGGCCCACTATGGCTACACCTTC.

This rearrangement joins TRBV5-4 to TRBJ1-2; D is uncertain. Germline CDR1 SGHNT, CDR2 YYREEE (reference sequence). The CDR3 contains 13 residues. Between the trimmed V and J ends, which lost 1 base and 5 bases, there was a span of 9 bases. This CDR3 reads CASSLYTTYGYTF. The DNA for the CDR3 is TGTGCCAGCAGCTTGTACACTACTTATGGCTACACCTTC.

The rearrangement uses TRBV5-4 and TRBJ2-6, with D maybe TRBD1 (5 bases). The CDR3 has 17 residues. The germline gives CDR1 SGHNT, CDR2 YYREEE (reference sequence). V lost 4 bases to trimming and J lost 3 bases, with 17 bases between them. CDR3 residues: CASSLDQGANGANVLTF. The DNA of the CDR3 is TGTGCCAGCAGCCTGGATCAAGGGGCGAATGGGGCCAACGTCCTGACTTTC.

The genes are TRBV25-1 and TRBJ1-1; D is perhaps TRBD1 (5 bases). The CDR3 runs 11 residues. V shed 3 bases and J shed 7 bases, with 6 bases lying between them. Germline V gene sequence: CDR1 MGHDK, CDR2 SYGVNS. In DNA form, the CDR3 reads TGTGCCAGCAGTGAGGGGGGTGAAGCTTTCTTT. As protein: CASSEGGEAFF.

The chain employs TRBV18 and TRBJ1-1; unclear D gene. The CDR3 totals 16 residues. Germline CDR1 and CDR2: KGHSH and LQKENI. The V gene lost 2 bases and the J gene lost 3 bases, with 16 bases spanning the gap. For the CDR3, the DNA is TGTGCCAGCTCACCAAATCAACGAGAAGTGGACACTGAAGCTTTCTTT. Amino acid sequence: CASSPNQREVDTEAFF. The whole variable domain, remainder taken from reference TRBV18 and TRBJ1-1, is NAGVMQNPRHLVRRRGQEARLRCSPMKGHSHVYWYRQLPEEGLKFMVYLQKENIIDESGMPKERFSAEFPKEGPSILRIQQVVRGDSAAYFCASSPNQREVDTEAFFGQGTRLTVV.

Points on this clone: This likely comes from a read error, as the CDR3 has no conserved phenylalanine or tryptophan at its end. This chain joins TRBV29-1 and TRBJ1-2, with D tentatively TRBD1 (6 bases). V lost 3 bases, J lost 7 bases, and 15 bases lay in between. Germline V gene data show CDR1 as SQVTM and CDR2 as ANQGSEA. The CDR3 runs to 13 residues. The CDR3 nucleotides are TGCAGCGTTGAGCTCGGGGGGCAGCCTGGCTACACCCTC. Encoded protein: CSVELGGQPGYTL.

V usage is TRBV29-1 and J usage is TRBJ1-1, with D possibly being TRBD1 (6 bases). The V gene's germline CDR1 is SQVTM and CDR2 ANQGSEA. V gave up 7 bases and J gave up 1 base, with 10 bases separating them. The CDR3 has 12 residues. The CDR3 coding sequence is TGCAGCGCCCTGACAGGGAACACTGAAGCTTTCTTT. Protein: CSALTGNTEAFF.

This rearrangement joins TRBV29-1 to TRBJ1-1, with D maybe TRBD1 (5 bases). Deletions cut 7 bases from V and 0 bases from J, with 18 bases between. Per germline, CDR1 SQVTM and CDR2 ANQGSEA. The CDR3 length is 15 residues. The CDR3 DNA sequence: TGCAGCGCTGGGGCGGCCGGAGTTTTGAACACTGAAGCTTTCTTT. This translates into CSAGAAGVLNTEAFF.

This CDR3 is CASSVGAHAGYTF. DNA for the CDR3: TGTGCCAGCAGCGTAGGGGCTCACGCTGGCTACACCTTC. V is TRBV9 and J is TRBJ1-2; D not resolved. CDR3 length: 13 amino acids. V lost 0 bases and J lost 7, with 10 bases in between. Germline V CDR1 and CDR2: SGDLS, YYNGEE.

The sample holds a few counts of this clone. The DNA for the CDR3 is TGTGCCAGTACTACAGGGAAAGATCAGCCCCAGCATTTT. Translation gives CASTTGKDQPQHF. This sequence joins TRBV19 and TRBJ1-5; D may be TRBD1 (6 bases). Germline-derived CDR1 and CDR2 are LNHDA and SQIVND (reference sequence). The CDR3 is made up of 13 amino acids. V was clipped by 7 bases and J by 5 bases, with 12 bases between them.

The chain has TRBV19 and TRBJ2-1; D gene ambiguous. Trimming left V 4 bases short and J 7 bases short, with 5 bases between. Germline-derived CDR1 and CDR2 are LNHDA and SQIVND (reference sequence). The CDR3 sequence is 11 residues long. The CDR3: CASSNVNEQFF. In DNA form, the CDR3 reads TGTGCCAGTAGTAATGTAAATGAGCAGTTCTTC.

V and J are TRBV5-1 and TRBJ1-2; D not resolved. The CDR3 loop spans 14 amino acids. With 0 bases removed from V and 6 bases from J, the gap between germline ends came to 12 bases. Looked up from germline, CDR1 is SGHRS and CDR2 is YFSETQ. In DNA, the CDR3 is TGCGCCAGCAGCTTGGACAGTGCTATTAATGGCTACACCTTC. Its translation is CASSLDSAINGYTF. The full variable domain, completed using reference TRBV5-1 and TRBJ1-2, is KAGVTQTPRYLIKTRGQQVTLSCSPISGHRSVSWYQQTPGQGLQFLFEYFSETQRNKGNFPGRFSGRQFSNSRSEMNVSTLELGDSALYLCASSLDSAINGYTFGSGTRLTVV.

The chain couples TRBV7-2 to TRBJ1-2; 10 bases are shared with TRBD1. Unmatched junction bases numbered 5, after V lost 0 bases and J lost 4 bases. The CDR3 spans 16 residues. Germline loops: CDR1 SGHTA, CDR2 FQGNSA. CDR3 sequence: CASSLAGTGAIYGYTF. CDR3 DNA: TGTGCCAGCAGCTTAGCCGGGACAGGGGCCATCTATGGCTACACCTTC.

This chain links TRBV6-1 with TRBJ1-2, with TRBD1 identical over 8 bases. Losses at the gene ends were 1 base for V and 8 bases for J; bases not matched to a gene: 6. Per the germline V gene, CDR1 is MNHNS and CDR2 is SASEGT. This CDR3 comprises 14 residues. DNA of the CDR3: TGTGCCAGCAGTGAAGTGGGACAGGAGGACGGCTACACCTTC. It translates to CASSEVGQEDGYTF.

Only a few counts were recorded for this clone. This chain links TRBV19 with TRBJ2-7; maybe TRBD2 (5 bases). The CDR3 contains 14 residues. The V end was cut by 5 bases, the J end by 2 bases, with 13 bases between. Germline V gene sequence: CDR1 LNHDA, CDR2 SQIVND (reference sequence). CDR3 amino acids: CASSVSFGAYEQYF. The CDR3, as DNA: TGTGCCAGTAGTGTCTCTTTCGGGGCCTACGAGCAGTACTTC.

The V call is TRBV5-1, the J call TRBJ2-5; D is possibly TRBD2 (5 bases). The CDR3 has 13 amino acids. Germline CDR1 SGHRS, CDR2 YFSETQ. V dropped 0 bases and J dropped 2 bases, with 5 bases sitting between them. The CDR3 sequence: CASSLGTQETQYF. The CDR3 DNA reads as TGCGCCAGCAGCTTGGGGACTCAAGAGACCCAGTACTTC. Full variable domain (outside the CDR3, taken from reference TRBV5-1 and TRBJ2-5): KAGVTQTPRYLIKTRGQQVTLSCSPISGHRSVSWYQQTPGQGLQFLFEYFSETQRNKGNFPGRFSGRQFSNSRSEMNVSTLELGDSALYLCASSLGTQETQYFGPGTRLLVL.

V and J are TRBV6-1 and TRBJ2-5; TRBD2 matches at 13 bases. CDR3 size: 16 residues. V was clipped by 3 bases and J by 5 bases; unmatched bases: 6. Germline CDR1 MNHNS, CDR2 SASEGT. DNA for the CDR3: TGTGCCAGCAGTGACCGACTAGCGGGAGGAGGGGAGACCCAGTACTTC. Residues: CASSDRLAGGGETQYF.

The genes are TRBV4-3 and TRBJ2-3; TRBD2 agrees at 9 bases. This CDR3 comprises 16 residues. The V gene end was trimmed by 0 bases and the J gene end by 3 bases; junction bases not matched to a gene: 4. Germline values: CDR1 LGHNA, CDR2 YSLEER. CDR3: CASSQEWAGGTDTQYF. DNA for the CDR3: TGCGCCAGCAGCCAAGAATGGGCGGGAGGGACAGATACGCAGTATTTT.

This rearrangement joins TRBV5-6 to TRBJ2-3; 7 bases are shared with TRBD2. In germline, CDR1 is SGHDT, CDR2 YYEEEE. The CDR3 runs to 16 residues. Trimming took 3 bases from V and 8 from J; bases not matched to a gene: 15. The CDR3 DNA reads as TGTGCCAGCAGCTATGGAATGGTAGGGGAGGGAGGTACGCAGTATTTT. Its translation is CASSYGMVGEGGTQYF.